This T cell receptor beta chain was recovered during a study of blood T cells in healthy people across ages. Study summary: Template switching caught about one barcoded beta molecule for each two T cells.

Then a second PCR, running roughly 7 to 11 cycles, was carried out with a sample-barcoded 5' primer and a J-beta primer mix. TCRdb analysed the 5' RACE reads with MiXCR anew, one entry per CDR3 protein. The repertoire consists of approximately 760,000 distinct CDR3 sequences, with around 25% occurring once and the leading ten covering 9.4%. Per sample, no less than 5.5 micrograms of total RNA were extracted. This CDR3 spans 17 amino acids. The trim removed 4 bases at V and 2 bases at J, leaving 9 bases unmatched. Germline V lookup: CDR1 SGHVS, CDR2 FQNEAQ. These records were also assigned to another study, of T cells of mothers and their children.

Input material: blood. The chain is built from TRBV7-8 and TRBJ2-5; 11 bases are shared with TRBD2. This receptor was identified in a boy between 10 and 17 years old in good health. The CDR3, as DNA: TGTGCCAGCAGCTCACCTTCGTGGACTAGCGGGCAAGAGACCCAGTACTTC. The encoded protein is CASSSPSWTSGQETQYF.